This entry lists 5 T cell receptor beta chains sequenced from one sample in a study of early T cells in non-severe SARS-CoV-2 infection. A single record per CDR3 protein comes from TCRdb applying MiXCR to the 5' RACE reads. The sample lists around 78,000 distinct CDR3 sequences; about 14% were seen once. Sequencing used whole blood. The source is an adult who was a healthcare worker with PCR-confirmed SARS-CoV-2 infection or an uninfected control (not recorded which).

Many counts were recorded for this clonotype. The genes are TRBV6-1 and TRBJ1-4; D is ambiguous. CDR3 length: 16 amino acids. Trimming left V 5 bases short and J 2 bases short, with 15 bases between. Germline V gene sequence: CDR1 MNHNS, CDR2 SASEGT. The DNA of the CDR3 is TGTGCCAGCAGTCTCGGCCCCAGGATCACTAATGAAAAACTGTTTTTT. Translation: CASSLGPRITNEKLFF.

This clonotype showed up many times. The chain is built from TRBV12-3 or TRBV12-4 and TRBJ2-2; D is perhaps TRBD1 (6 bases). V was cut by 3 bases and J by 7 bases, with 9 bases left in between. CDR3 length equals 13 residues. CDR3 sequence: CASSLTGIGELFF. CDR3 bases: TGTGCCAGCAGTTTGACAGGAATCGGGGAGCTGTTTTTT.

This clonotype appeared a few times. CDR3 loop: CASGLVPQVSNQPQHF. Written as DNA, the CDR3 is TGTGCTAGTGGTTTGGTACCACAGGTTAGCAATCAGCCCCAGCATTTT. This sequence joins TRBV12-5 and TRBJ1-5; maybe TRBD1 (5 bases). V was shortened by 0 bases and J by 0 bases, with 9 bases between the two germline ends. The CDR3 loop spans 16 amino acids. Germline V lookup: CDR1 LGHNT, CDR2 FRNRAP.

For this clonotype: This could be a read error, since a much larger clone is one nucleotide away. This rearrangement joins TRBV7-6 to TRBJ1-1; D unresolved. With 5 bases removed from V and 0 bases from J, the gap between germline ends came to 4 bases. The CDR3 consists of 12 residues. CDR1 is SGHVS, CDR2 FNYEAQ, per germline. The CDR3 reads CASSQMNTEAFF. The CDR3 DNA follows: TGTGCCAGCAGCCAAATGAACACTGAAGCTTTCTTT. The complete variable domain, with remaining parts taken from reference TRBV7-6 and TRBJ1-1, reads GAGVSQSPRYKVTKRGQDVALRCDPISGHVSLYWYRQALGQGPEFLTYFNYEAQQDKSGLPNDRFSAERPEGSISTLTIQRTEQRDSAMYRCASSQMNTEAFFGQGTRLTVV.

This clonotype was observed a few times. This chain connects TRBV15 to TRBJ2-3; D tentatively reads TRBD1 or TRBD2 (5 bases each). The V gene lost 3 bases and the J gene lost 1 base, with 17 bases spanning the gap. The germline CDR1 and CDR2 sequences are LNHNV and YYDKDF (reference sequence). The CDR3 is made up of 17 amino acids. The CDR3: CATSRVGSGPGTDTQYF. DNA of the CDR3: TGTGCCACCAGCAGGGTGGGTTCGGGGCCTGGCACAGATACGCAGTATTTT.